This T cell receptor beta chain came from a study of identical twins. V was shortened by 4 bases and J by 1 base, with 8 bases between the two germline ends. Per the germline V gene, CDR1 is SGDLS and CDR2 is YYNGEE. This CDR3 comprises 13 residues. General study findings and limits: Fewer insertions marked abundant cord blood beta clonotypes; young adult naive trended weakly, memory not at all.

Each donor was a healthy Caucasian. With regard to this clonotype: Its target is not known. This likely comes from a read error, as the CDR3 has no conserved phenylalanine or tryptophan at its end.

TCRdb re-called the 5' RACE reads through MiXCR, storing one row per CDR3 protein. The sample holds hundreds of thousands of distinct CDR3 sequences; over 8.5% are singletons and the top ten take 0.75% to 1%. These data were also reused for a study on yellow fever vaccine responses in identical twins.

The sample was PBMCs. The TCR comes from a woman aged 18-29 years in good health. V gene TRBV9 combines with J gene TRBJ1-1, with D possibly TRBD1 on 6 matching bases. This CDR3 reads CASSSTGNTEAFL. In DNA form, the CDR3 reads TGTGCCAGCAGCTCGACAGGGAACACTGAAGCTTTCCTT.